This T cell receptor (beta chain) was captured in a study of T cell clonotyping in hematopoietic cell transplantation. Study-wide findings and caveats: No sorting was done, leaving CD4 and CD8 contributions mixed.

Losses at the gene ends were 4 bases for V and 7 bases for J; bases not matched to a gene: 6. Germline V CDR1 and CDR2: SGHAT, FQNNGV. CDR3 size: 13 residues. Comment on this clone: Its antigen remains unidentified.

Using immunoSEQ multiplex PCR, the repertoire was profiled, and TCRdb retains in-frame clones only, with some absent. This sample yields around 15,000 clones, of which roughly 91% are seen a single time; around 5% belongs to the top ten. The chain couples TRBV11-2 to TRBJ2-7; 8 nucleotides agree with TRBD1. The sequencing sample was made of peripheral blood mononuclear cells. This TCR derives from a man between 35 and 55 years old in good health. Some clones in this sample may be carry-over from other donors' samples. The CDR3 sequence: CASSSGQGWEQYF. CDR3 coding DNA: TGTGCCAGCAGCTCCGGACAGGGTTGGGAGCAGTACTTC.